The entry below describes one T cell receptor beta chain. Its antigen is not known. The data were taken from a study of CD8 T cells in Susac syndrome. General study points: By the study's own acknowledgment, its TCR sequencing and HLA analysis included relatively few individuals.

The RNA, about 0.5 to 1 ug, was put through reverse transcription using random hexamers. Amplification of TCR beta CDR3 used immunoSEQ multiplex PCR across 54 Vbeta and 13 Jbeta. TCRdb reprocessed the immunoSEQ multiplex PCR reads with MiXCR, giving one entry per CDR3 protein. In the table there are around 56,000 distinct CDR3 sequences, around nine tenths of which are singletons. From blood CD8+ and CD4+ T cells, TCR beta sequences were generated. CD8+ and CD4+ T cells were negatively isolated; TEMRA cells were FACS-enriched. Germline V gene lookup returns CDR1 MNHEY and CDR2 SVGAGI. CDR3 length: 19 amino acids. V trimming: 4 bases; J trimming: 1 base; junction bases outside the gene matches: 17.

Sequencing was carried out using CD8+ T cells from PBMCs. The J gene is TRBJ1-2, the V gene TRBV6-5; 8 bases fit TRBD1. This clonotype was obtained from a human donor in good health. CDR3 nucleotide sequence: TGTGCCAGCAGTTTAACTCCTATATGGACAGGGATCTTTAACTATGGCTACACCTTC. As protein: CASSLTPIWTGIFNYGYTF.